Each of the 30 T cell receptor beta chains below was sequenced from the same sample in a study of blood T cell repertoires in COVID-19. TCRdb keeps only in-frame clones here, not all; method: immunoSEQ multiplex PCR. The sample has 150,000 to 250,000 clones; 70% to 80% are singletons. The sequencing input was peripheral blood. The source is a woman between 40 and 50 years old with COVID-19, enrolled during active disease.

As concerns this clone: The sample carries other DNA sequences with the same CDR3. The V gene is TRBV5-1, the J gene TRBJ2-3, with a possible D match to TRBD2 (5 bases). CDR1 SGHRS and CDR2 YFSETQ come from the germline V gene. The CDR3 extends over 15 amino acids. Trimming took 0 bases from V and 1 from J, leaving 9 bases between them. The DNA of the CDR3 is TGCGCCAGCAGCTTGGGGGAGATGGGCACAGATACGCAGTATTTT. Translation: CASSLGEMGTDTQYF.

The CDR3 nucleotides are TGCAGTGCTAGTAGCGGGAGCCGACAAGTGCAGTTCTTC. It specifies CSASSGSRQVQFF. V and J are TRBV20-1 and TRBJ2-1; 9 positions agree with TRBD2. Germline CDR1 and CDR2: DFQATT and SNEGSKA (reference sequence). The CDR3 covers 13 residues. Losses at the gene ends were 3 bases for V and 12 bases for J; bases not matched to a gene: 9.

V usage is TRBV5-6 and J usage is TRBJ1-2; 7 bases map to TRBD1. The CDR3 has 17 amino acids. CDR1 is SGHDT, CDR2 YYEEEE, per germline. Trimming at V came to 5 bases and at J to 8 bases, leaving 21 bases not matched to a gene. The CDR3 region has the DNA TGTGCCAGCAGTTACGAACAACCGGGACAGCTTAGGAGGGGCTACACCTTC. It encodes CASSYEQPGQLRRGYTF.

This clone has only one observation. This chain uses TRBV5-4 with TRBJ2-5; tentative D call: TRBD1 (5 bases). V lost 3 bases and J 5 bases, leaving 17 bases between the germline ends. Germline lookup yields CDR1 SGHNT and CDR2 YYREEE (reference sequence). The CDR3 consists of 15 residues. The CDR3 is CASSYDPGLGETQYF. The CDR3 DNA is TGTGCCAGCAGCTACGATCCAGGGTTAGGGGAGACCCAGTACTTC.

This clone was detected many times. The chain links TRBV7-9 to TRBJ2-3; D unresolved. This CDR3 is 13 amino acids long. V shed 5 bases and J shed 5 bases, with 11 bases lying between them. Germline V gene sequence: CDR1 SEHNR, CDR2 FQNEAQ (reference sequence). The DNA for the CDR3 is TGTGCCAGCAGCCGAATAGAAGAAGATACGCAGTATTTT. It codes for CASSRIEEDTQYF. Using reference TRBV7-9 and TRBJ2-3 for the parts outside the CDR3, the full variable domain is DTGVSQNPRHKITKRGQNVTFRCDPISEHNRLYWYRQTLGQGPEFLTYFQNEAQLEKSRLLSDRFSAERPKGSFSTLEIQRTEQGDSAMYLCASSRIEEDTQYFGPGTRLTVL.

The chain carries TRBV7-9 and TRBJ1-1; D remains ambiguous. CDR1 and CDR2 (germline): SEHNR, FQNEAQ (reference sequence). The CDR3 totals 14 residues. V was shortened by 4 bases and J by 4 bases, with 13 bases between the two germline ends. For the CDR3, the DNA is TGTGCCAGCAGCTCCCCGGGATGGGGCACTGAAGCTTTCTTT. This gives the protein CASSSPGWGTEAFF.

This clone showed up just a few times. The gene calls are TRBV24-1 and TRBJ1-2; D gene ambiguous. Germline V gene sequence: CDR1 KGHDR, CDR2 SFDVKD. V was pared by 5 bases and J by 8 bases, with 14 bases between. The CDR3 covers 13 residues. In nucleotides, the CDR3 is TGTGCCACCAGTGTAGTATCGCCTCTCGGCTACACCTTC. The encoded protein is CATSVVSPLGYTF.

V and J are TRBV7-2 and TRBJ2-1, with D hard to call. This CDR3 spans 15 amino acids. V lost 0 bases and J 0 bases, leaving 6 bases between the germline ends. The V gene's germline CDR1 is SGHTA and CDR2 FQGNSA. The CDR3 reads CASSLAVSSYNEQFF. CDR3 DNA sequence: TGTGCCAGCAGCTTAGCGGTCAGCTCCTACAATGAGCAGTTCTTC.

This clone was counted between two and nine times. This chain uses TRBV25-1 with TRBJ2-1, with 9 nucleotides matching TRBD2. The length of the CDR3 is 14 residues. The germline V gene has CDR1 MGHDK and CDR2 SYGVNS. With V trimmed by 7 bases and J by 6 bases, 7 bases remained unmatched. CDR3 in DNA: TGTGCCAGCATTAGCGGGAGAACACCCAATGAGCAGTTCTTC. Encoded protein: CASISGRTPNEQFF.

The chain recombines TRBV7-8 with TRBJ2-6; possibly TRBD2 for D (6 bases). The CDR3 is 16 residues long. Per the germline V gene, CDR1 is SGHVS and CDR2 is FQNEAQ. Trimming removed 7 bases at V and 0 bases at J, with 13 bases between. The CDR3 bases are TGTGCCAGCACCAAATCGGGACTCTCTGGGGCCAACGTCCTGACTTTC. Protein sequence: CASTKSGLSGANVLTF.

The chain uses TRBV2 and TRBJ1-3, with D tentatively TRBD1 (5 bases). This CDR3 contains 16 residues. Germline loops: CDR1 SNHLY, CDR2 FYNNEI. Trimming cost V 2 bases and J 4 bases, with 15 bases left between them. CDR3 protein: CASSELGGAGGNTIYF. In nucleotides, the CDR3 is TGTGCCAGCAGTGAACTGGGCGGGGCTGGCGGAAACACCATATATTTT.

V gene TRBV7-8 combines with J gene TRBJ1-2; 7 bases are a match to TRBD1. After removal of 5 bases from V and 1 base from J, the junction contained 7 bases not matched to a gene. The CDR3 is 15 residues long. CDR1 and CDR2 from the germline V gene are SGHVS and FQNEAQ. CDR3 bases: TGTGCCAGCAGCCGGAGGGGGCTGGATAACTATGGCTACACCTTC. It encodes CASSRRGLDNYGYTF.

This clone was detected a few times. The V gene is TRBV5-6, the J gene TRBJ1-5; 7 bases map to TRBD1. Germline lookup yields CDR1 SGHDT and CDR2 YYEEEE. The CDR3 length is 14 residues. With V trimmed by 3 bases and J by 6 bases, 6 bases remained unmatched. This CDR3 reads CASSSTGDTQPQHF. In DNA, the CDR3 is TGTGCCAGCAGCTCAACAGGGGATACTCAGCCCCAGCATTTT.

This sequence joins TRBV10-3 and TRBJ2-1, with 9 bases fitting TRBD2. The CDR3 runs 17 residues. The germline V gene encodes CDR1 ENHRY and CDR2 SYGVKD. Unmatched junction bases numbered 11, after V lost 7 bases and J lost 1 base. The CDR3 protein is CAIMNPSGKASYNEQFF. Here the CDR3 DNA reads TGTGCCATCATGAACCCTAGCGGGAAAGCATCCTACAATGAGCAGTTCTTC.

A remark on this clone: Other DNA sequences in the same sample also yield this CDR3. This rearrangement joins TRBV4-1 to TRBJ1-5; TRBD1 is a possible D gene (5 bases). The V gene lost 0 bases and the J gene lost 2 bases, with 11 bases spanning the gap. This CDR3 contains 16 residues. Looked up from germline, CDR1 is MGHRA and CDR2 is YSYEKL. DNA of the CDR3: TGCGCCAGCAGCCAAGATGGGGGGTTAGGCAATCAGCCCCAGCATTTT. It specifies CASSQDGGLGNQPQHF.

This clone showed up just a few times. The V call is TRBV3-1 (or the pseudogene TRBV3-2), the J call TRBJ1-2, with TRBD1 matching 12 bases. The V and J ends lost 4 bases and 8 bases, in that order; junction bases with no gene match: 5. Germline assignment: CDR1 LGHDT and CDR2 YNNKEL (reference sequence). The CDR3 extends over 14 amino acids. The CDR3 sequence: CASSPLGQGAGYTF. As DNA, the CDR3 is TGTGCCAGCAGCCCCTTGGGACAGGGGGCCGGCTACACCTTC.

The chain links TRBV5-5 to TRBJ2-5; no clear D gene. Trimming pared 2 bases from V and 0 bases from J, leaving 17 bases between. CDR3 length: 17 amino acids. Germline V gene sequence: CDR1 SGHKS, CDR2 YYEKEE (reference sequence). CDR3 residues: CASSFSASAGYQETQYF. CDR3 in DNA: TGTGCCAGCAGCTTTAGTGCGAGCGCCGGGTACCAAGAGACCCAGTACTTC.

This chain links TRBV30 with TRBJ1-1; 8 nucleotides agree with TRBD1. This CDR3 comprises 14 residues. Germline loops: CDR1 GTSNPN, CDR2 SVGIG (reference sequence). The CDR3 nucleotides read TGTGCTACCGACGGCCAGGGGGCATCCCTTGAAGCTTTCTTT. Its protein product is CATDGQGASLEAFF.

The chain joins TRBV5-1 to TRBJ2-6; 12 bases are a match to TRBD1. The V gene's germline CDR1 is SGHRS and CDR2 YFSETQ. V lost 7 bases, J lost 2 bases, and 10 bases stayed unmatched. The CDR3 covers 18 residues. CDR3: CASRRPGTGGAGANVLTF. CDR3 DNA: TGCGCCAGCCGCCGACCCGGGACAGGGGGCGCTGGGGCCAACGTCCTGACTTTC.

The genes are TRBV29-1 and TRBJ2-7; 8 bases line up with TRBD1. The V and J ends lost 6 bases and 2 bases, in that order; junction bases with no gene match: 12. The CDR3 has 15 residues. From germline, CDR1 is SQVTM and CDR2 ANQGSEA. The CDR3 DNA sequence: TGCAGCGTATTGTATAAGGGACAGGCCACCTACGAGCAGTACTTC. Encoded protein: CSVLYKGQATYEQYF.

The gene calls are TRBV9 and TRBJ1-2; 10 bases fit TRBD1. The CDR3 contains 15 residues. The V gene end was trimmed by 3 bases and the J gene end by 8 bases; junction bases not matched to a gene: 10. From germline, CDR1 is SGDLS and CDR2 YYNGEE. The CDR3 here is CASSARQGAPGGYTF. Written as DNA, the CDR3 is TGTGCCAGCAGCGCCCGACAGGGGGCGCCGGGGGGCTACACCTTC.

This clone was found once. This rearrangement joins TRBV7-3 to TRBJ2-7, with 10 bases fitting TRBD1. This CDR3 contains 16 residues. Germline CDR1 SGHTA, CDR2 FQGTGA. With 4 bases clipped from V and 6 bases from J, the junction kept 12 bases outside the gene matches. The CDR3 sequence: CASSSAPGQGRSEQYF. The DNA of the CDR3 is TGTGCCAGCAGCTCAGCCCCGGGACAGGGGAGAAGCGAGCAGTACTTC.

In the case of this clone: The same CDR3 is also encoded by other DNA sequences in this sample. The J gene is TRBJ1-2, the V gene TRBV30; D remains ambiguous. CDR1 is GTSNPN and CDR2 is SVGIG in the germline V gene (reference sequence). Trimming pared 0 bases from V and 5 bases from J, leaving 4 bases between. This CDR3 has 11 amino acids. CDR3 sequence reads: CAWSVAYGYTF. The DNA of the CDR3 is TGTGCCTGGAGTGTAGCTTATGGCTACACCTTC.

The chain is built from TRBV7-6 and TRBJ2-3; 7 bases match TRBD2. The CDR3 runs to 17 residues. Losses at the gene ends were 5 bases for V and 6 bases for J; bases not matched to a gene: 17. Germline V gene data show CDR1 as SGHVS and CDR2 as FNYEAQ. CDR3 region: CASSPWGYSGLGDTQYF. The CDR3 bases are TGTGCCAGCAGCCCGTGGGGATATAGCGGGTTGGGGGATACGCAGTATTTT.

The chain is built from TRBV6-1 and TRBJ2-1; 10 bases agree with TRBD2. Germline CDR1 is MNHNS and CDR2 is SASEGT. V dropped 2 bases and J dropped 13; count of bases not matched to a gene: 5. CDR3 length equals 13 residues. CDR3 nucleotides: TGTGCCAGCAGTGAATCCCTAGCGGGAGATCAGTTCTTC. Protein product: CASSESLAGDQFF.

The chain couples TRBV29-1 to TRBJ2-3; TRBD2 matches 10 bases. The CDR3 length is 15 residues. Germline V gene data show CDR1 as SQVTM and CDR2 as ANQGSEA. Unmatched junction bases numbered 7, after V lost 1 base and J lost 6 bases. CDR3 sequence: CSVEGIAGGGDTQYF. CDR3 DNA: TGCAGCGTTGAAGGGATAGCGGGGGGCGGGGATACGCAGTATTTT.

V is TRBV13 and J is TRBJ2-1; D unresolved. This CDR3 is 11 amino acids long. Trimming removed 2 bases at V and 9 bases at J, with 5 bases between. CDR1 PRHDT and CDR2 FYEKMQ come from the germline V gene (reference sequence). CDR3 bases: TGTGCCAGCAGCTTACGAGGTGAGCAGTTCTTC. This translates into CASSLRGEQFF. The complete variable domain, with remaining parts taken from reference TRBV13 and TRBJ2-1, reads AAGVIQSPRHLIKEKRETATLKCYPIPRHDTVYWYQQGPGQDPQFLISFYEKMQSDKGSIPDRFSAQQFSDYHSELNMSSLELGDSALYFCASSLRGEQFFGPGTRLTVL.

The J gene is TRBJ1-5, the V gene TRBV30; 9 bases align to TRBD1. V lost 0 bases and J lost 9; bases outside the gene matches: 6. Germline V gene sequence: CDR1 GTSNPN, CDR2 SVGIG (reference sequence). The CDR3 consists of 14 residues. CDR3 bases: TGTGCCTGGAGTGTAAAGGACAGGGGTGGGCCCCAGCATTTT. Translation: CAWSVKDRGGPQHF.

This clone was seen more than once but under ten times. The CDR3 sequence: CASGLAGGYNEQFF. CDR3 nucleotides: TGTGCCAGCGGACTAGCGGGAGGCTACAATGAGCAGTTCTTC. The gene calls are TRBV2 and TRBJ2-1, with 14 bases that match TRBD2. This CDR3 is built from 14 residues. CDR1 is SNHLY and CDR2 is FYNNEI in the germline V gene. The V and J ends lost 8 bases and 3 bases, in that order; junction bases with no gene match: 0. The variable domain in full, completed from reference TRBV2 and TRBJ2-1, reads EPEVTQTPSHQVTQMGQEVILRCVPISNHLYFYWYRQILGQKVEFLVSFYNNEISEKSEIFDDQFSVERPDGSNFTLKIRSTKLEDSAMYFCASGLAGGYNEQFFGPGTRLTVL.

Only a few counts were recorded for this clone. This chain joins TRBV7-9 and TRBJ2-7; D may be TRBD1 (5 bases). This CDR3 has 13 residues. Germline-derived CDR1 and CDR2 are SEHNR and FQNEAQ (reference sequence). Deletions cut 4 bases from V and 2 bases from J, with 9 bases between. CDR3 amino acids: CASSSRQPYEQYF. The CDR3 nucleotides read TGTGCCAGCAGCTCCAGACAGCCCTACGAGCAGTACTTC.